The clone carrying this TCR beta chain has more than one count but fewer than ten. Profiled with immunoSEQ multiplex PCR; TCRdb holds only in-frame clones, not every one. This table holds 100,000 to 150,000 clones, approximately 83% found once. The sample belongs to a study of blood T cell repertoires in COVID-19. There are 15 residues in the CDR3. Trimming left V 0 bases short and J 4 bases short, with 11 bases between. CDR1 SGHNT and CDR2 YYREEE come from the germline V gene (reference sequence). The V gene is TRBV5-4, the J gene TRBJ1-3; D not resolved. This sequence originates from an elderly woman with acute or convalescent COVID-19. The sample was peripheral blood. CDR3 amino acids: CASSLEATPGNTIYF. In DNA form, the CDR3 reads TGTGCCAGCAGCTTGGAAGCGACCCCCGGAAACACCATATATTTT.